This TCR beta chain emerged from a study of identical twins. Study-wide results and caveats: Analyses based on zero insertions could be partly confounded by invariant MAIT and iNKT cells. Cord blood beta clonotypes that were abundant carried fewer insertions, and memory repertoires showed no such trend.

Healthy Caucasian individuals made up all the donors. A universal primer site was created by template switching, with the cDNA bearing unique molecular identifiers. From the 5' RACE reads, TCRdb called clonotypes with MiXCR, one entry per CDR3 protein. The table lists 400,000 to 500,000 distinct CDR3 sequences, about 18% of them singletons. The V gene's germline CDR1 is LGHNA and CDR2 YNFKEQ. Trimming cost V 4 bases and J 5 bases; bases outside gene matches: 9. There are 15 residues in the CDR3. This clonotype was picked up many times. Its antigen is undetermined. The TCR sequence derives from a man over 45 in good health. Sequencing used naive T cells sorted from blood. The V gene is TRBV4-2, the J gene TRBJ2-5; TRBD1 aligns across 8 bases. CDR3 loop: CASSLMTGAQETQYF. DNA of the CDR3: TGTGCCAGCAGCCTGATGACAGGGGCGCAGGAGACCCAGTACTTC.